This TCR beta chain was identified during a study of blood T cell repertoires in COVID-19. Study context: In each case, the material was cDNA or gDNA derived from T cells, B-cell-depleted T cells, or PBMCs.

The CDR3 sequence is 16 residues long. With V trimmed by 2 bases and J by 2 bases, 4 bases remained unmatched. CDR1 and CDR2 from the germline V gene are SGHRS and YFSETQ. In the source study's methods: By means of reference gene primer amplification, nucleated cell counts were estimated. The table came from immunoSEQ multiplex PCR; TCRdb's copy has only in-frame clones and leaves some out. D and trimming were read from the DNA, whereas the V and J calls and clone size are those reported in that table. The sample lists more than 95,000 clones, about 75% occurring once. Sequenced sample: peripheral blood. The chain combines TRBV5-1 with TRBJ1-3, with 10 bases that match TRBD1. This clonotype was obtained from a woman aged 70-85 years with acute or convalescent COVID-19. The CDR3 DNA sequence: TGCGCCAGCAGCTTTACCGGGACAGGGGCTGGAAACACCATATATTTT. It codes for CASSFTGTGAGNTIYF.